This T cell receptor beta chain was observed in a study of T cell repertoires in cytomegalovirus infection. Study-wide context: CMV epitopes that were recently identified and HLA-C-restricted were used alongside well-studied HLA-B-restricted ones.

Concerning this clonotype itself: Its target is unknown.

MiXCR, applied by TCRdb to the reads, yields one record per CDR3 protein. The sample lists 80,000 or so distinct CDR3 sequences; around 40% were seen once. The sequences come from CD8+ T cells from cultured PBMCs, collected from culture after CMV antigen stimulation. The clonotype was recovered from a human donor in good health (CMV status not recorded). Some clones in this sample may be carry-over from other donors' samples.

CDR3 bases: TGTGCCAGCAGCACGTACGAGAGTGGGACTGAAGCTTTCTTT. Protein product: CASSTYESGTEAFF. The rearrangement uses TRBV7-6 and TRBJ1-1, with D unresolved. The CDR3 spans 14 residues. CDR1 is SGHVS and CDR2 is FNYEAQ in the germline V gene. The ends were cut back, 5 bases at V and 5 bases at J, with 15 bases in the middle.